This is a list of T cell receptor beta chains from one sample in a study of tumor-infiltrating lymphocytes in primary liver carcinoma. TCRdb re-derived calls from the multiplex PCR reads in MiXCR, one entry per CDR3 protein. The sample yields roughly 70,000 distinct CDR3 sequences, about two thirds seen once. Sequences were obtained from liver tumor tissue from sampling region 4. These receptors were collected from a man aged 40-50 years with primary liver carcinoma and hepatitis B virus infection. Each CDR3 is given with its conserved first and last residue. Fields, in order: V gene, J gene, CDR3 length, D gene, clone size, CDR3 protein, CDR3 DNA. A D gene is named only where the DNA matches it firmly. Size is omitted from some rows. Given values are once, few, many or a class for expanded clones.

v_call: TRBV4-2; j_call: TRBJ1-2; cdr3_length: 14; d_call: .; clone_size: .; cdr3_aa: CASQDMGRGGGYTF; cdr3_nt: TGTGCCAGCCAAGATATGGGCAGGGGTGGTGGCTACACCTTC
v_call: TRBV11-2; j_call: TRBJ2-1; cdr3_length: 14; d_call: .; clone_size: few; cdr3_aa: CARSLYRLVSEQFF; cdr3_nt: TGTGCCAGGAGCTTATACCGCCTAGTCAGTGAGCAGTTCTTC
v_call: TRBV5-5; j_call: TRBJ2-3; cdr3_length: 16; d_call: .; clone_size: .; cdr3_aa: CASSSPDGSSTDTRYF; cdr3_nt: TGCGCCAGCAGCTCCCCTGACGGGTCGAGCACAGATACGCGGTATTTT
v_call: TRBV29-1; j_call: TRBJ1-2; cdr3_length: 16; d_call: .; clone_size: .; cdr3_aa: CSVEGSARSRGDGYTF; cdr3_nt: TGCAGCGTTGAAGGAAGTGCCCGGAGCAGGGGTGATGGCTACACCTTC
v_call: TRBV18; j_call: TRBJ2-3; cdr3_length: 13; d_call: .; clone_size: .; cdr3_aa: CASSPIALDSQYF; cdr3_nt: TGTGCCAGCTCACCCATAGCGTTGGATTCGCAGTATTTC
v_call: TRBV5-1; j_call: TRBJ1-4; cdr3_length: 15; d_call: .; clone_size: .; cdr3_aa: CDSSTSGATNEKLFF; cdr3_nt: TGCGACAGCAGCACATCTGGAGCAACTAATGAAAAACTGTTTTTT
v_call: TRBV10-2; j_call: TRBJ1-1; cdr3_length: 13; d_call: .; clone_size: .; cdr3_aa: CATCEVENTEGFF; cdr3_nt: TGCGCCACCTGTGAAGTAGAAAACACTGAAGGTTTCTTT
v_call: TRBV11-2; j_call: TRBJ2-7; cdr3_length: 16; d_call: TRBD1; clone_size: many; cdr3_aa: CASSLAGGPFDYEQYF; cdr3_nt: TGTGCCAGCAGCTTAGCAGGGGGCCCCTTTGACTACGAGCAGTACTTC
v_call: TRBV29-1; j_call: TRBJ2-3; cdr3_length: 14; d_call: TRBD2; clone_size: .; cdr3_aa: CSAGAGADTDTQYF; cdr3_nt: TGCAGCGCCGGGGCGGGAGCCGACACAGATACGCAGTATTTT
v_call: TRBV11-2; j_call: TRBJ2-5; cdr3_length: 18; d_call: .; clone_size: .; cdr3_aa: CASGLARLVLGKNETQYF; cdr3_nt: TGTGCCAGCGGCTTAGCGAGGCTAGTCCTGGGAAAAAATGAGACCCAGTACTTC
v_call: TRBV29-1; j_call: TRBJ2-1; cdr3_length: 16; d_call: .; clone_size: few; cdr3_aa: CSVGYRAASAYNEQFF; cdr3_nt: TGCAGCGTTGGGTACAGAGCGGCATCCGCATACAATGAGCAGTTCTTC
v_call: TRBV7-9; j_call: TRBJ2-5; cdr3_length: 18; d_call: TRBD2; clone_size: medium-sized; cdr3_aa: CASSSPGTSGGYQETQYF; cdr3_nt: TGTGCCAGCAGCTCACCGGGGACTAGCGGAGGGTACCAAGAGACCCAGTACTTC
v_call: TRBV6-1; j_call: TRBJ2-2; cdr3_length: 14; d_call: .; clone_size: .; cdr3_aa: CASKTGTNTGELFF; cdr3_nt: TGTGCCAGCAAGACTGGAACTAACACCGGGGAGCTGTTTTTT
v_call: TRBV5-5; j_call: TRBJ1-1; cdr3_length: 13; d_call: .; clone_size: .; cdr3_aa: CDSTHRENTEAFF; cdr3_nt: TGTGATAGCACTCATAGGGAGAACACTGAAGCTTTCTTT
v_call: TRBV6-1; j_call: TRBJ1-4; cdr3_length: 16; d_call: TRBD1; clone_size: .; cdr3_aa: CASRLHPGQGSLGLFF; cdr3_nt: TGTGCCAGCAGGTTGCACCCGGGACAGGGCTCCCTTGGACTGTTTTTT
v_call: TRBV11-2; j_call: TRBJ2-6; cdr3_length: 14; d_call: .; clone_size: many; cdr3_aa: CASSFYSGANVLTF; cdr3_nt: TGTGCCAGCAGCTTCTACTCTGGGGCCAACGTCCTGACTTTC
v_call: TRBV4-3; j_call: TRBJ2-5; cdr3_length: 17; d_call: TRBD2; clone_size: .; cdr3_aa: CAGSLVLAGGGQDTQYF; cdr3_nt: TGCGCCGGCAGCTTAGTACTAGCGGGAGGAGGCCAAGATACCCAGTACTTC
v_call: TRBV7-8; j_call: TRBJ2-1; cdr3_length: 16; d_call: .; clone_size: few; cdr3_aa: CASSLASGSSFGKQFF; cdr3_nt: TGTGCCAGCAGCTTAGCCTCGGGTAGCTCATTCGGTAAGCAGTTCTTC
v_call: TRBV10-2; j_call: TRBJ1-1; cdr3_length: 12; d_call: .; clone_size: .; cdr3_aa: CACSGANTEAFF; cdr3_nt: TGCGCCTGCAGTGGGGCGAACACTGAAGCTTTCTTT
v_call: TRBV14; j_call: TRBJ2-1; cdr3_length: 16; d_call: TRBD2; clone_size: .; cdr3_aa: CASSPLAGWVNNEQFF; cdr3_nt: TGTGCCAGCAGTCCCCTAGCGGGATGGGTAAATAATGAGCAGTTCTTC
v_call: TRBV6-5; j_call: TRBJ2-5; cdr3_length: 17; d_call: TRBD2; clone_size: .; cdr3_aa: CASSYYGTSGSFETQYF; cdr3_nt: TGTGCCAGCAGTTATTACGGGACTAGTGGGAGCTTTGAGACCCAGTACTTC
v_call: TRBV4-1; j_call: TRBJ1-3; cdr3_length: 11; d_call: .; clone_size: .; cdr3_aa: CACSQSDTTYF; cdr3_nt: TGCGCCTGCAGCCAATCGGACACCACATATTTT
v_call: TRBV10-1; j_call: TRBJ2-2; cdr3_length: 16; d_call: TRBD1; clone_size: many; cdr3_aa: CASGTVGTGGTGELFF; cdr3_nt: TGCGCCAGCGGAACAGTGGGGACAGGGGGGACCGGGGAGCTGTTTTTT
v_call: TRBV5-1; j_call: TRBJ2-7; cdr3_length: 13; d_call: .; clone_size: many; cdr3_aa: CASSWTGTTEQYF; cdr3_nt: TGCGCCAGCAGCTGGACCGGGACAACTGAGCAGTACTTC